The clone carrying this T cell receptor beta chain was detected only once. This sample also contains other DNA sequences that code for the same CDR3. The CDR3 sequence is 14 residues long. The germline gives CDR1 SGDLS, CDR2 YYNGEE. Trimming shortened V by 6 bases and J by 6 bases, and 16 bases separated the two germline ends. This entry comes from a study of cytomegalovirus exposure and HLA in healthy donors. At the level of the study: The study placed around 80% of its 350 to 450 genotyped donors in the Caucasian-associated ancestry cluster.

Amplification used 60 Vbeta primers and 13 Jbeta primers. Data came from immunoSEQ multiplex PCR; TCRdb stores just in-frame clones and leaves some out. The sample yields 150,000 to 180,000 clones, roughly 80% seen once. What was sequenced was PBMCs. This TCR came from a woman in her 40s in good health and CMV-seronegative. The V and J genes are TRBV9 and TRBJ1-5; weak D call: TRBD1 (5 bases). The CDR3: CASNEGVGGQPQHF. Written as DNA, the CDR3 is TGTGCCAGCAACGAAGGGGTAGGCGGTCAGCCCCAGCATTTT.